These 26 T cell receptor beta chains came from one sample sequenced in a study of blood T cell repertoires in COVID-19. TCRdb's table, derived via immunoSEQ multiplex PCR, lists solely in-frame clones and lacks some. The data hold some 240,000 clones, with around three quarters observed a single time. The sample consisted of peripheral blood. The receptors stem from an older woman with acute or convalescent COVID-19.

The V gene is TRBV2, the J gene TRBJ2-5, with 9 nucleotides matching TRBD2. The CDR3 runs to 14 residues. Germline CDR1 SNHLY, CDR2 FYNNEI. V dropped 6 bases and J dropped 4; count of bases not matched to a gene: 6. CDR3 in DNA: TGTGCCAGCAGCGCGGGGGGGGGAGGAGAGACCCAGTACTTC. As protein: CASSAGGGGETQYF.

This clone appeared a single time. V and J are TRBV7-2 and TRBJ1-2, with 8 bases that match TRBD1. After removal of 3 bases from V and 8 bases from J, the junction contained 5 bases not matched to a gene. Germline V gene sequence: CDR1 SGHTA, CDR2 FQGNSA. There are 13 residues in the CDR3. In nucleotides, the CDR3 is TGTGCCAGCAGCTTCAACAGGGGGAGAGGCTACACCTTC. Its protein product is CASSFNRGRGYTF.

V gene TRBV11-2 combines with J gene TRBJ2-1, with 7 nucleotides matching TRBD1. This CDR3 has 18 residues. Germline V gene sequence: CDR1 SGHAT, CDR2 FQNNGV. Trimming cost V 3 bases and J 2 bases; bases outside gene matches: 13. This chain's CDR3 is CASSFRGKWQGAYNEQFF. The CDR3 DNA reads as TGTGCCAGCAGCTTTAGAGGCAAGTGGCAGGGGGCCTACAATGAGCAGTTCTTC.

The chain employs TRBV4-3 and TRBJ1-4; D possibly corresponds to TRBD1 (5 bases). The CDR3 covers 17 residues. Trimming took 0 bases from V and 0 from J, leaving 11 bases between them. Germline values: CDR1 LGHNA, CDR2 YSLEER. The CDR3 DNA reads as TGCGCCAGCAGCCAAGAGGTTAGGGGTACAACTAATGAAAAACTGTTTTTT. As protein: CASSQEVRGTTNEKLFF.

This clone was detected only once. In the same sample, other DNA sequences code for this CDR3. The rearrangement links TRBV5-1 to TRBJ2-5; D is perhaps TRBD2 (5 bases). The CDR3 spans 14 residues. The germline gives CDR1 SGHRS, CDR2 YFSETQ. Trimming cost V 0 bases and J 5 bases, with 11 bases left between them. The CDR3 coding sequence is TGCGCCAGCAGCTTGGCCGCGGGCCGGGAGACCCAGTACTTC. It specifies CASSLAAGRETQYF.

The CDR3 protein is CASSSGQGPISGYTF. The CDR3 region has the DNA TGCGCCAGCAGCTCAGGACAGGGCCCTATATCTGGCTACACCTTC. The chain links TRBV5-1 to TRBJ1-2, with 8 bases matching TRBD1. CDR3 length equals 15 residues. Germline V CDR1 and CDR2: SGHRS, YFSETQ. Trimming at V came to 3 bases and at J to 7 bases, leaving 11 bases not matched to a gene.

The CDR3 DNA follows: TGTGCCAGCAGTTTATCGCGGGACTATCAGCCCCAGCATTTT. Protein: CASSLSRDYQPQHF. The chain links TRBV27 to TRBJ1-5, with D perhaps matching TRBD1 (5 bases). Germline lookup yields CDR1 MNHEY and CDR2 SMNVEV (reference sequence). This CDR3 spans 14 amino acids. Trimming removed 0 bases at V and 5 bases at J, with 8 bases between.

This clone has just a few counts. The rearrangement joins TRBV10-3 to TRBJ2-1; 9 bases fit TRBD2. Germline V gene sequence: CDR1 ENHRY, CDR2 SYGVKD. The V gene end was trimmed by 2 bases and the J gene end by 7 bases; junction bases not matched to a gene: 12. There are 17 residues in the CDR3. The CDR3 protein is CAISEEGWRGGTNEQFF. The CDR3 DNA follows: TGTGCCATCAGTGAGGAAGGGTGGCGGGGGGGCACGAATGAGCAGTTCTTC.

The chain recombines TRBV19 with TRBJ1-4, with 9 bases that match TRBD1. The CDR3 totals 17 residues. With 3 bases clipped from V and 5 bases from J, the junction kept 10 bases outside the gene matches. Germline-derived CDR1 and CDR2 are LNHDA and SQIVND (reference sequence). CDR3 sequence: CASSILAGQGFNEKLFF. Here the CDR3 DNA reads TGTGCCAGTAGTATTCTTGCTGGACAGGGGTTCAATGAAAAACTGTTTTTT.

The chain uses TRBV11-2 and TRBJ2-5; 10 bases fit TRBD1. V was clipped by 0 bases and J by 6 bases; unmatched bases: 4. The germline V gene has CDR1 SGHAT and CDR2 FQNNGV. This CDR3 has 15 amino acids. CDR3 in DNA: TGTGCCAGCAGCTTAGATACGGGACAGGGGCAGACCCAGTACTTC. Translating gives CASSLDTGQGQTQYF.

J is TRBJ2-7 and V is TRBV7-9, with TRBD2 as a possible D gene (6 bases). CDR1 is SEHNR and CDR2 is FQNEAQ in the germline V gene (reference sequence). The germline V and J ends were trimmed by 2 bases and 4 bases, with 21 bases remaining between them. This CDR3 has 17 residues. The DNA for the CDR3 is TGTGCCAGCAGCTTAAGTGTAAACCCACAGGAGGGTTACGAGCAGTACTTC. It is translated as CASSLSVNPQEGYEQYF.

The rearrangement links TRBV5-4 to TRBJ2-1; 9 positions agree with TRBD1. Germline CDR1 and CDR2: SGHNT and YYREEE (reference sequence). The length of the CDR3 is 13 residues. The CDR3 loop is CVTRGQGFHEQFF. DNA for the CDR3: TGTGTCACGCGGGGACAGGGTTTCCATGAGCAGTTCTTC. Based on the CDR3 plus reference TRBV5-4 and TRBJ2-1, the full variable domain is ETGVTQSPTHLIKTRGQQVTLRCSSQSGHNTVSWYQQALGQGPQFIFQYYREEENGRGNFPPRFSGLQFPNYSSELNVNALELDDSALYLCVTRGQGFHEQFFGPGTRLTVL.

This chain connects TRBV7-9 to TRBJ2-3; D not certain. Per the germline V gene, CDR1 is SEHNR and CDR2 is FQNEAQ (reference sequence). This CDR3 has 16 residues. The V end lost 1 base, the J end lost 2 bases, and 13 bases lay between the germline ends. The CDR3 nucleotides read TGTGCCAGCAGCTTAGACATCATCCTGCACACAGATACGCAGTATTTT. As protein: CASSLDIILHTDTQYF.

The chain combines TRBV2 with TRBJ1-3; D is ambiguous. The CDR3 covers 15 residues. Germline CDR1 is SNHLY and CDR2 is FYNNEI. The germline V and J ends were trimmed by 6 bases and 0 bases, with 12 bases remaining between them. The CDR3 coding sequence is TGTGCCAGCAGGGAAAGGGAGAACTCTGGAAACACCATATATTTT. Protein product: CASRERENSGNTIYF.

The J gene is TRBJ2-1, the V gene TRBV7-2, with 8 bases matching TRBD2. The CDR3 runs 14 residues. CDR1 and CDR2 (germline): SGHTA, FQGNSA. The trim removed 5 bases at V and 8 bases at J, leaving 8 bases unmatched. CDR3 sequence (DNA): TGTGCCAGCAGCCCGGGGGGGCCGCGCTATGAGCAGTTCTTC. Residues: CASSPGGPRYEQFF.

CDR3 sequence (DNA): TGTGCCAGCATTGTTTTCTCGGGACACCTTAGCAATCAGCCCCAGCATTTT. Residues: CASIVFSGHLSNQPQHF. The chain employs TRBV27 and TRBJ1-5; D possibly corresponds to TRBD1 (6 bases). With 7 bases removed from V and 0 bases from J, the gap between germline ends came to 19 bases. The CDR3 runs 17 residues. Germline CDR1 is MNHEY and CDR2 is SMNVEV (reference sequence).

About this clone: Other DNA variants within this sample encode the same CDR3. The chain employs TRBV24-1 and TRBJ2-2, with 10 bases that match TRBD1. The V and J ends lost 3 bases and 6 bases, in that order; junction bases with no gene match: 3. The CDR3 runs 15 residues. Germline CDR1 is KGHDR and CDR2 is SFDVKD. Written as DNA, the CDR3 is TGTGCCACCAGTGATCCCGGACAGGGGGCCGGGGAGCTGTTTTTT. It specifies CATSDPGQGAGELFF.

This clone has only one observation. V and J are TRBV9 and TRBJ1-4, with a possible D match to TRBD1 (5 bases). This CDR3 is 18 amino acids long. Trimming took off 1 base at V and 4 bases at J, with 20 bases between the two ends. CDR1 and CDR2 (germline): SGDLS, YYNGEE. DNA of the CDR3: TGTGCCAGCAGCGTATCGGGGAGGGGCGGAAAGGGTAATGAAAAACTGTTTTTT. This codes for CASSVSGRGGKGNEKLFF.

V usage is TRBV14 and J usage is TRBJ1-6, with a possible D match to TRBD1 (6 bases). The CDR3 is 16 amino acids. Germline-derived CDR1 and CDR2 are SGHDN and FVKESK. Trimming removed 0 bases from V and 7 bases from J, with 13 bases in between. In nucleotides, the CDR3 is TGTGCCAGCAGCCAAGAGTCAGGACAGAGAAATTCACCCCTCCACTTT. It is translated as CASSQESGQRNSPLHF.

The table lists this clone with many counts. Other DNA sequences in the same sample also yield this CDR3. The chain recombines TRBV9 with TRBJ2-6, with 7 bases that match TRBD1. CDR1 and CDR2 (germline): SGDLS, YYNGEE. The CDR3 has 15 residues. V gave up 4 bases and J gave up 1 base; unmatched junction bases: 2. CDR3 sequence: CASSLQGSGANVLTF. The CDR3 bases are TGTGCCAGCAGCCTACAGGGGTCTGGGGCCAACGTCCTGACTTTC.

This clone has just one count. V is TRBV14 and J is TRBJ2-1; no reliable D call. Germline assignment: CDR1 SGHDN and CDR2 FVKESK. V was trimmed by 0 bases and J by 4 bases, leaving 10 bases between them. The CDR3 loop spans 15 amino acids. This CDR3 reads CASSQDMRVYNEQFF. The DNA for the CDR3 is TGTGCCAGCAGCCAAGATATGAGAGTTTACAATGAGCAGTTCTTC.

This sequence joins TRBV6-5 and TRBJ2-5; D is possibly TRBD1 (6 bases). Trimming took off 7 bases at V and 5 bases at J, with 11 bases between the two ends. The CDR3 sequence is 12 residues long. Germline values: CDR1 MNHEY, CDR2 SVGAGI. CDR3 DNA sequence: TGTGCCAGCACCCAGGGGCGTGAGACCCAGTACTTC. Its protein product is CASTQGRETQYF.

Comment on this clone: Other nucleotide sequences from this sample produce the same CDR3. The chain recombines TRBV5-1 with TRBJ2-5, with D hard to call. CDR3 length: 12 residues. Between the trimmed V and J ends, which lost 1 base and 3 bases, there was a span of 4 bases. The V gene's germline CDR1 is SGHRS and CDR2 YFSETQ. The CDR3 here is CASSLPEETQYF. The CDR3 DNA reads TGCGCCAGCAGCTTGCCGGAAGAGACCCAGTACTTC.

The chain uses TRBV6-5 and TRBJ2-5, with TRBD1 identical over 7 bases. The germline gives CDR1 MNHEY, CDR2 SVGAGI. The CDR3 has 14 residues. V dropped 5 bases and J dropped 4; count of bases not matched to a gene: 7. CDR3 protein: CASSTRQGAETQYF. CDR3 sequence (DNA): TGTGCCAGCAGTACCCGACAGGGAGCAGAGACCCAGTACTTC.

The V call is TRBV19, the J call TRBJ2-2; 8 bases align to TRBD1. Germline CDR1 reads LNHDA; CDR2 reads SQIVND (reference sequence). CDR3 length: 15 amino acids. Unmatched junction bases numbered 3, after V lost 2 bases and J lost 4 bases. CDR3 in DNA: TGTGCCAGTAGTATAACAGGGGGAGGCACCGGGGAGCTGTTTTTT. It yields the protein CASSITGGGTGELFF.

This clone was seen a single time. This sequence joins TRBV18 and TRBJ2-7, with D maybe TRBD2 (7 bases). CDR3 length equals 14 residues. The V and J ends lost 6 bases and 6 bases respectively, with 18 bases between them. Germline-derived CDR1 and CDR2 are KGHSH and LQKENI. The CDR3 DNA reads as TGTGCCAGCTCTACCGGCGGGGGCATCCGCGAGCAGTACGTC. Its protein is CASSTGGGIREQYV.